This T cell receptor beta chain came from a study of CD8+ T cells in alopecia areata. CDR1 SQVTM and CDR2 ANQGSEA come from the germline V gene. The CDR3 length is 12 residues. Losses at the gene ends were 2 bases for V and 6 bases for J; bases not matched to a gene: 3. Treatment specified: oral pan-JAK inhibitor, 5-10 mg twice daily. Punch biopsies of lesional scalp, plus peripheral blood, were taken from alopecia areata patients. RNA was isolated and reverse transcribed to cDNA, the sequencing template. The method was immunoSEQ multiplex PCR; TCRdb's version includes in-frame clones alone and lacks a portion of them. The sample consists of 4,000 or so clones, approximately 61% of them appearing once.

The chain has TRBV29-1 and TRBJ2-7; 8 bases fit TRBD1. This TCR was recovered from a human donor with alopecia areata. The source material was skin, sampled between weeks 36 and 40, from a patient treated with tofacitinib. CDR3 in DNA: TGCAGCGTTGAACAGGGGGCGAGCGAGCAGTACTTC. Protein product: CSVEQGASEQYF.